What follows are 28 T cell receptor beta chains derived from one specimen sequenced in a study of blood T cell repertoires in COVID-19. Repertoires were generated with immunoSEQ multiplex PCR, while TCRdb's copy carries only in-frame clones and drops some. The profile shows 150,000 to 200,000 clones, 88% of them singletons. The sequenced sample consisted of peripheral blood. The receptors stem from a human donor in a cohort sampled during active COVID-19.

The chain uses TRBV5-6 and TRBJ1-5, with D maybe TRBD1 (6 bases). With 2 bases removed from V and 6 bases from J, the gap between germline ends came to 12 bases. This CDR3 is 14 amino acids long. CDR1 is SGHDT and CDR2 is YYEEEE in the germline V gene. CDR3 nucleotide sequence: TGTGCCAGCAGCTTCGGGGGGCCGCGTCAGCCCCAGCATTTT. This encodes CASSFGGPRQPQHF.

The rearrangement joins TRBV5-1 to TRBJ1-1; 8 bases are a match to TRBD1. Germline V CDR1 and CDR2: SGHRS, YFSETQ. The V segment lost 3 bases and the J segment 3 bases; nucleotides outside the gene matches: 4. The CDR3 has 14 amino acids. CDR3 DNA: TGCGCCAGCAGCTCGCAGGGGGCCGACACTGAAGCTTTCTTT. Translating it yields CASSSQGADTEAFF. The variable domain in full, completed from reference TRBV5-1 and TRBJ1-1, reads KAGVTQTPRYLIKTRGQQVTLSCSPISGHRSVSWYQQTPGQGLQFLFEYFSETQRNKGNFPGRFSGRQFSNSRSEMNVSTLELGDSALYLCASSSQGADTEAFFGQGTRLTVV.

The chain employs TRBV3-1 (or the pseudogene TRBV3-2) and TRBJ2-1; 8 nucleotides agree with TRBD2. V dropped 2 bases and J dropped 7; count of bases not matched to a gene: 1. Germline V CDR1 and CDR2: LGHDT, YNNKEL (reference sequence). This CDR3 contains 13 residues. CDR3 sequence (DNA): TGTGCCAGCAGCCAACGGGGGGGGAATGAGCAGTTCTTC. This sequence encodes CASSQRGGNEQFF.

This rearrangement joins TRBV5-8 to TRBJ2-1; D is perhaps TRBD1 (5 bases). Germline loops: CDR1 SGHTS, CDR2 YDEGEE. V was clipped by 3 bases and J by 5 bases, with 18 bases between them. This CDR3 comprises 16 residues. The CDR3: CASSSRYRIRNNEQFF. CDR3 DNA sequence: TGTGCCAGCAGCTCGAGATACAGGATTCGAAACAATGAGCAGTTCTTC. Complete variable domain (other parts from reference TRBV5-8 and TRBJ2-1): EAGVTQSPTHLIKTRGQQATLRCSPISGHTSVYWYQQALGLGLQFLLWYDEGEERNRGNFPPRFSGRQFPNYSSELNVNALELEDSALYLCASSSRYRIRNNEQFFGPGTRLTVL.

The chain combines TRBV7-6 with TRBJ2-3; 14 bases fit TRBD2. The junction had 6 bases not matched to a gene; V was cut back by 5 bases and J by 8 bases. Looked up from germline, CDR1 is SGHVS and CDR2 is FNYEAQ. The length of the CDR3 is 15 residues. This chain's CDR3 is CASSRLAGGSGTQYF. The CDR3 DNA follows: TGTGCCAGCAGCCGACTAGCGGGAGGGTCAGGTACGCAGTATTTT. Together with reference TRBV7-6 and TRBJ2-3, the CDR3 gives the full variable domain: GAGVSQSPRYKVTKRGQDVALRCDPISGHVSLYWYRQALGQGPEFLTYFNYEAQQDKSGLPNDRFSAERPEGSISTLTIQRTEQRDSAMYRCASSRLAGGSGTQYFGPGTRLTVL.

The chain uses TRBV7-6 and TRBJ2-1, with a tentative D call TRBD1 (5 bases). V was cut by 1 base and J by 3 bases, with 10 bases left in between. CDR1 is SGHVS, CDR2 FNYEAQ, per germline. The CDR3 covers 15 residues. The DNA for the CDR3 is TGTGCCAGCAGCTTAGTTGGCCAGGGCTACAATGAGCAGTTCTTC. Translating it yields CASSLVGQGYNEQFF.

The chain combines TRBV6-6 with TRBJ2-6, with D possibly TRBD1 on 6 matching bases. Germline V gives CDR1 MNHNY, CDR2 SVGAGI (reference sequence). The CDR3 covers 14 residues. Trimming stripped 8 bases from V and 4 bases from J, with 12 bases between. This CDR3 reads CASLQGAGANVLTF. In DNA form, the CDR3 reads TGTGCCAGCCTACAGGGAGCCGGGGCCAACGTCCTGACTTTC.

This clone was seen ten or more times. This chain connects TRBV12-3 or TRBV12-4 to TRBJ2-4; D might be TRBD2 (6 bases). This CDR3 contains 13 residues. Between the trimmed V and J ends, which lost 7 bases and 2 bases, there was a span of 9 bases. The CDR3 loop is CASTGDSKNIQYF. The CDR3 nucleotides are TGTGCCAGCACGGGGGATTCCAAAAACATTCAGTACTTC.

The V call is TRBV12-3 or TRBV12-4, the J call TRBJ2-3; 8 bases agree with TRBD2. The CDR3 is 13 amino acids. V trimming: 8 bases; J trimming: 8 bases; junction bases outside the gene matches: 9. The CDR3 region has the DNA TGTGCCAGCCGACCGGCGGGGGGACTTACGCAGTATTTT. It specifies CASRPAGGLTQYF.

V is TRBV5-1 and J is TRBJ2-7; no clear D. The CDR3 covers 15 residues. Trimming took off 1 base at V and 1 base at J, with 12 bases between the two ends. Germline V gene lookup returns CDR1 SGHRS and CDR2 YFSETQ. CDR3 residues: CASSLNIGSSYEQYF. The CDR3 bases are TGCGCCAGCAGCTTGAATATTGGCAGTTCCTACGAGCAGTACTTC.

CDR3 loop: CASSLPGQTYNEQFF. DNA for the CDR3: TGCGCCAGCAGCCTGCCGGGTCAAACCTACAATGAGCAGTTCTTC. The gene calls are TRBV5-1 and TRBJ2-1, with unresolved D. Deletions cut 4 bases from V and 2 bases from J, with 13 bases between. CDR3 length: 15 amino acids. In germline, CDR1 is SGHRS, CDR2 YFSETQ. Full variable domain (outside the CDR3, taken from reference TRBV5-1 and TRBJ2-1): KAGVTQTPRYLIKTRGQQVTLSCSPISGHRSVSWYQQTPGQGLQFLFEYFSETQRNKGNFPGRFSGRQFSNSRSEMNVSTLELGDSALYLCASSLPGQTYNEQFFGPGTRLTVL.

The V and J genes are TRBV3-1 (or the pseudogene TRBV3-2) and TRBJ2-2, with 7 bases identical to TRBD1. With 1 base clipped from V and 5 bases from J, the junction kept 7 bases outside the gene matches. Germline V gene data show CDR1 as LGHDT and CDR2 as YNNKEL (reference sequence). The CDR3 sequence is 16 residues long. The CDR3 is CASSQVFTGETGELFF. CDR3 DNA: TGTGCCAGCAGCCAAGTTTTTACAGGGGAAACCGGGGAGCTGTTTTTT.

The V call is TRBV7-2, the J call TRBJ2-2; possible D gene TRBD2, 6 bases. Deletions cut 7 bases from V and 5 bases from J, with 11 bases between. Germline V gene sequence: CDR1 SGHTA, CDR2 FQGNSA. The CDR3 sequence is 13 residues long. CDR3 DNA: TGTGCCAGCATCGGGGGTGGGACCGGGGAGCTGTTTTTT. Translated: CASIGGGTGELFF.

V gene TRBV6-2 or TRBV6-3 combines with J gene TRBJ2-2, with TRBD1 as a possible D gene (6 bases). V was pared by 5 bases and J by 5 bases, with 12 bases between. The CDR3 runs to 14 residues. From germline, CDR1 is MNHEY and CDR2 SVGEGT. The CDR3: CASSLTGGTGELFF. The CDR3 nucleotides are TGTGCCAGCAGTCTGACAGGCGGGACCGGGGAGCTGTTTTTT.

The chain uses TRBV30 and TRBJ1-4, with a tentative D call TRBD1 (5 bases). From germline, CDR1 is GTSNPN and CDR2 SVGIG (reference sequence). The length of the CDR3 is 14 residues. V was cut by 1 base and J by 5 bases, with 11 bases left in between. CDR3 coding DNA: TGTGCCTGGAGTGACAGGACGGTAAATGAAAAACTGTTTTTT. This encodes CAWSDRTVNEKLFF.

V is TRBV5-1 and J is TRBJ1-5; the D is unclear. V was pared by 0 bases and J by 4 bases, with 11 bases between. This CDR3 has 15 amino acids. CDR1 is SGHRS and CDR2 is YFSETQ in the germline V gene. CDR3 coding DNA: TGCGCCAGCAGCTTGGCCGGGATCAGAAATCAGCCCCAGCATTTT. Translated: CASSLAGIRNQPQHF.

This clone has just a few counts. The CDR3 region is CASSQVGLAGGDEQFF. CDR3 bases: TGCGCCAGCAGCCAAGTAGGGCTAGCGGGAGGCGATGAGCAGTTCTTC. This chain connects TRBV4-1 to TRBJ2-1; 11 positions agree with TRBD2. Germline trimming cut 1 base from V and 8 bases from J; bases unmatched to any gene: 7. Per the germline V gene, CDR1 is MGHRA and CDR2 is YSYEKL. CDR3 length: 16 amino acids.

This clone was seen a single time. An end of the junction does not agree with germline; a read error may underlie this. Distinct nucleotide sequences in the sample also encode this CDR3. The V gene is TRBV5-1, the J gene TRBJ2-2; 7 nucleotides match TRBD1. Germline assignment: CDR1 SGHRS and CDR2 YFSETQ. This CDR3 is built from 15 residues. CDR3 coding DNA: TGCGCCAGCAGTTTGGGACAGACGAACACCGGGGAGCTGTTTTTT. It translates to CASSLGQTNTGELFF.

The genes are TRBV7-2 and TRBJ1-4; TRBD1 agrees at 8 bases. V shed 2 bases, J shed 0 bases, and the junction held 5 bases outside the gene matches. CDR1 is SGHTA, CDR2 FQGNSA, per germline. The CDR3 length is 17 residues. This CDR3 reads CASSLLQGVPTNEKLFF. CDR3 nucleotides: TGTGCCAGCAGCTTATTACAGGGGGTGCCAACTAATGAAAAACTGTTTTTT.

V gene TRBV19 combines with J gene TRBJ2-1; 7 nucleotides align to TRBD1. The germline gives CDR1 LNHDA, CDR2 SQIVND (reference sequence). The junction had 6 bases not matched to a gene; V was cut back by 5 bases and J by 2 bases. This CDR3 is built from 15 residues. The CDR3: CASSETGTPYNEQFF. CDR3 bases: TGTGCCAGTAGTGAGACAGGGACCCCCTACAATGAGCAGTTCTTC.

This clone came up once. This chain connects TRBV6-6 to TRBJ2-5; perhaps TRBD2 as D (6 bases). Germline V CDR1 and CDR2: MNHNY, SVGAGI (reference sequence). This CDR3 is 13 amino acids long. Trimming removed 6 bases from V and 3 bases from J, with 11 bases in between. The CDR3 DNA sequence: TGTGCCAGCAGGCGGGGCGGGGAAGAGACCCAGTACTTC. Translation: CASRRGGEETQYF.

J is TRBJ2-7 and V is TRBV15, with TRBD1 matching over 10 bases. The V segment lost 8 bases and the J segment 0 bases; nucleotides outside the gene matches: 1. The length of the CDR3 is 13 residues. From germline, CDR1 is LNHNV and CDR2 YYDKDF (reference sequence). The CDR3 DNA reads TGTGCCACCGGGGACAGGGGCTCCTACGAGCAGTACTTC. Protein product: CATGDRGSYEQYF.

About this clone itself: In this CDR3 the conserved last residue, phenylalanine or tryptophan, is missing, so a read error is likely. No DNA is shown, since the ends of the CDR3 on it are uncertain; the CDR3 is the one TCRdb lists. The V and J genes are TRBV20-1 and TRBJ2-7; TRBD1 is the table's D call and was not checked against the DNA. With termini counted, the CDR3 has 9 amino acids. Germline assignment: CDR1 DFQATT and CDR2 SNEGSKA (reference sequence). CDR3 loop: CSASPRTNA.

The chain combines TRBV28 with TRBJ2-3; no clear D. V lost 10 bases to trimming and J lost 0 bases, with 17 bases between them. This CDR3 spans 15 amino acids. Germline CDR1 reads MDHEN; CDR2 reads SYDVKM. The CDR3 sequence: CATQRWRSSTDTQYF. CDR3 sequence (DNA): TGTGCCACCCAAAGGTGGCGGTCTAGCACAGATACGCAGTATTTT.

The V call is TRBV5-1, the J call TRBJ1-1; 10 bases align to TRBD1. This CDR3 spans 16 amino acids. CDR1 is SGHRS, CDR2 YFSETQ, per germline. With 4 bases clipped from V and 1 base from J, the junction kept 7 bases outside the gene matches. The CDR3, as DNA: TGCGCCAGCAGCACCGGGACAGGGGCTCGGAACACTGAAGCTTTCTTT. It is translated as CASSTGTGARNTEAFF.

The chain links TRBV27 to TRBJ1-2, with 9 nucleotides matching TRBD1. Trimming cost V 5 bases and J 4 bases; bases outside gene matches: 11. This CDR3 is 16 amino acids long. Germline CDR1 reads MNHEY; CDR2 reads SMNVEV (reference sequence). CDR3 sequence (DNA): TGTGCCAGCAGTACTAAACCGACAGGGGGAGCCTATGGCTACACCTTC. Translated, it gives CASSTKPTGGAYGYTF.

This chain joins TRBV19 and TRBJ1-5; D not resolved. Trimming shortened V by 5 bases and J by 5 bases, and 10 bases separated the two germline ends. Germline CDR1 is LNHDA and CDR2 is SQIVND (reference sequence). The CDR3 is 13 residues long. The chain's CDR3 is CASSFRGYQPQHF. In DNA, the CDR3 is TGTGCCAGTAGTTTTCGGGGTTATCAGCCCCAGCATTTT.

The chain carries TRBV13 and TRBJ2-3; D might be TRBD2 (5 bases). In germline, CDR1 is PRHDT, CDR2 FYEKMQ (reference sequence). The CDR3 is 14 amino acids. V lost 3 bases and J lost 6, with 13 bases in between. The CDR3, as DNA: TGTGCCAGCAGCTTCGGACTCCACGGCGATACGCAGTATTTT. It translates to CASSFGLHGDTQYF.